This TCR beta chain was documented in a study of blood T cell repertoires in COVID-19. Overall study context: Sources were T cells, B-cell-depleted T cells, or PBMCs; the material itself was cDNA or gDNA.

The V gene's germline CDR1 is SGHAT and CDR2 FQNNGV. Trimming stripped 4 bases from V and 9 bases from J, with 15 bases between. The CDR3 extends over 13 amino acids. In the source study's methods: From reference gene primer amplification, estimates of nucleated cell counts were derived. Measured with immunoSEQ multiplex PCR; TCRdb has only the in-frame clones, and not every one. V and J calls and clone size are given by that table; D and trimming were obtained from the DNA. The profile shows just under 55,000 clones, over 75% of them singletons. Sequencing was performed on peripheral blood. The receptor's source is a woman aged 40 to 50 with active COVID-19. The rearrangement uses TRBV11-2 and TRBJ2-5; D possibly corresponds to TRBD1 (7 bases). The CDR3, as DNA: TGTGCCAGCAGCTCTCAGGGGGGAGAAGCCCAGTACTTC. Protein sequence: CASSSQGGEAQYF. The whole variable domain, remainder taken from reference TRBV11-2 and TRBJ2-5, is EAGVAQSPRYKIIEKRQSVAFWCNPISGHATLYWYQQILGQGPKLLIQFQNNGVVDDSQLPKDRFSAERLKGVDSTLKIQPAKLEDSAVYLCASSSQGGEAQYFGPGTRLLVL.